This T cell receptor beta chain was found in a study of neurological immune-mediated disorders. Study-level results: Across subjects, no CDR3 amino acid sequence appeared in expanded clones of more than one subject, a finding that suggested private repertoires in all groups. The most TCR clonal expansion was seen in HTLV-1-associated myelopathy, whereas the least was seen in multiple sclerosis, below the level in healthy controls.

Concerning this clonotype: Its specificity is unknown.

Looked up from germline, CDR1 is MNHNS and CDR2 is SASEGT. The germline V and J ends were trimmed by 1 base and 0 bases, with 10 bases remaining between them. CDR3 length: 15 amino acids. TCRdb re-analysed the 5' RACE reads in MiXCR, keeping a single row per CDR3 protein. This table has 85,000 to 110,000 distinct CDR3 sequences, 10% to 11% appearing once. Time point of the sample: longitudinal time-point 3. The unsorted libraries were produced from 2 million PBMCs held at -80 C. The chain is built from TRBV6-1 and TRBJ2-7; weak D call: TRBD1 (6 bases). The specimen was PBMCs. The sequence derives from a female donor with HTLV-1-associated myelopathy (HAM/TSP). This CDR3 is CASSEEADSSYEQYF. The CDR3 DNA sequence: TGTGCCAGCAGTGAAGAAGCGGACAGCTCCTACGAGCAGTACTTC.